This T cell receptor beta chain is from a study of human T cells and chemical hapten exposure. Study as a whole: While the approximately 22-week study was under way, patients received diphenylcyclopropenone on the scalp every week.

As originally analysed: Sample TCR counts, which ranged from 23,224 to 690,600, had a median of approximately 95,000. TCRdb analysed the RACE reads with MiXCR anew, one entry per CDR3 protein. These V and J calls are TCRdb output, not the study's own analysis. The repertoire holds over 70,000 distinct CDR3 sequences, roughly a tenth seen once, with roughly 1% in the top ten. Time point denoted: patch test 3, about 24 weeks after DPC sensitization. Sample treatment: therapeutic diphenylcyclopropenone sensitization with weekly scalp DPC. Study results and caveats: Significantly greater numbers of large CDR3 similarity clusters came from expanded TCRs than from controls. There was no change with DPC sensitization in TCRs above 1 in 1000 frequency.

This clonotype was detected only a few times. What it binds is unknown. The receptor's source is a woman aged 25 to 39 with alopecia areata. Some clones in this sample may be carry-over from other donors' samples. The source was whole blood, collected in connection with sensitization to the hapten diphenylcyclopropenone (DPC).

The CDR3 DNA reads TGTGCCACGTCCGGGTACGCTCTATTAGAAGCCAAAAACATTCAGTACTTC. Translated: CATSGYALLEAKNIQYF. The V gene is TRBV27, the J gene TRBJ2-4; D gene unclear. Germline V gene lookup returns CDR1 MNHEY and CDR2 SMNVEV (reference sequence). This CDR3 comprises 17 residues. V was pared by 10 bases and J by 0 bases, with 22 bases between.